This T cell receptor beta chain was identified in a study of regulatory T cells in long-lasting Graves disease (dated by TCRdb to about 2021). At the level of the whole study: In the newly diagnosed Graves' disease group, patients had been taking antithyroid drugs for less than 3 months. The study was registered as a clinical trial and conducted in China. Persistent Graves' disease patients were compared with newly diagnosed Graves' disease patients by peripheral blood TCR sequencing and RNA sequencing. A total of around 33 samples were covered by TCR sequencing, comprising approximately 13 persistent and around 20 newly diagnosed Graves' disease patients. Study-wide conclusions, independent of this receptor: TRBV28, TRBJ1-2 and TRBJ2-5 were preferentially used in persistent disease, while TRBV20-1 and TRBJ2-1 were favored in newly diagnosed disease. Because the primary lesion, thyroid tissue, could not be accessed, the study looked at peripheral blood alone. As a limitation, the authors acknowledged that the small sample size may reduce accuracy. Persistent patients shared more public clonotypes among themselves (around 2,500) than newly diagnosed patients did (more than 850). Persistent Graves' disease patients showed lower TCR Shannon entropy and fewer highly expanded clones than newly diagnosed patients, suggesting clonal expansion. Only the TCR beta chain was sequenced and analyzed.

Reading from cysteine to phenylalanine, the CDR3 counts 14 amino acids. Only CDR3 DNA is held: 42 bases, read in frame from base 1. V is cut back by 5 bases and J by 5 bases, with 6 bases in the junction unmatched. The germline V gene sets CDR1 to SGHAT and CDR2 to FQNNGV. The time point label of this sample denotes: newly diagnosed GD, antithyroid drugs for less than 3 months. For both TCR sequencing and RNA sequencing, RNA was extracted from PBMCs using TRIzol. Graves' disease was diagnosed according to American Thyroid Association guidelines. The patients came from an endocrinology department in Xi'an, China. Each patient gave approximately 10 milliliters of peripheral blood, collected in an EDTA anticoagulant tube. Ficoll Paque Plus density gradient separation was used to isolate PBMCs, and no additional T cell sorting was done. RNA quality was checked with an Agilent 2100 Bioanalyzer and agarose gel, and concentration with a NanoDrop 2000.

This clonotype was seen at least ten times. Its antigen is still unknown. No base quality information exists; no much larger clone differs at one position. The method behind the library was multiplex PCR. The data were produced on an Illumina HiSeq 4000. To build TCR beta libraries, CDR3 regions were amplified by Arm-PCR using iRepertoire HTBI primers. Gel purification was performed on PCR products prior to sequencing. The authors' pipeline ran thus. Gene usage analysis of CDR3 amino acid clonotypes relied on the 62 TRBV and around 14 TRBJ segments identified across samples. Filtered high-quality paired reads were merged into contigs using COPE and FqMerger. BLAST was used to align contigs to IMGT TRBV, TRBD and TRBJ reference genes, with CDR3 defined following IMGT. Highly expanded clones were defined as clonotypes with a frequency above 0.1%. Repertoire diversity was measured by Shannon entropy, and V-J evenness by the Gini coefficient. Public clonotypes were defined as clonotypes shared by more than one individual. The public reads were reanalyzed by TCRdb: fastp trimming at Q25, MiXCR alignment, in-frame beta chains only. Each entry is one CDR3 protein sequence, shown with its most common DNA and genes. V and J calls and clone size were set by TCRdb, not the authors. Recorded for this sample are about 430,000 distinct CDR3 sequences; 15% of them occurred a single time. The leading ten clones occupy over 7.5% of the sample.

These same records also appear under a second study, on T cells in Graves' hyperthyroidism and ophthalmopathy. From the second report: Graves' hyperthyroidism was defined as stable when no progression to ophthalmopathy occurred over 18 months of follow-up. Hyperthyroidism patients were aged 18 to 65 years and newly diagnosed, with disease duration of less than 2 months. Any patient with an uncontrolled infection, another autoimmune disease, pregnancy or lactation was excluded. Diagnoses were based on clinical symptoms, serum thyroxine and TRAb, thyroid ultrasound and orbital computed tomography. A first-round RT-PCR of the TCR CDR3 used the HTBI primer set with the Qiagen OneStep RT-PCR kit. Most expanded thyroid clonotypes (frequency above 0.001) were also detected in blood, suggesting blood repertoires may reflect thyroid immune responses. In cross-validation, a model built on a 13 V-J signature told ophthalmopathy apart from stable hyperthyroidism with about 90% sensitivity and 81% to 82% specificity, and in testing the same model reached 80%/75%. In validation, the model predicted progression to ophthalmopathy with 55% to 71% sensitivity and approximately 74% specificity, a median of roughly seven months before onset. To identify distinguishing TCR V-J signatures, a discovery cohort of around 100 patients was used, comprising approximately 40 with Graves' ophthalmopathy and 55 to 65 with stable Graves' hyperthyroidism. An independent validation cohort of around 20 hyperthyroidism patients and roughly 16 patients who later progressed to ophthalmopathy tested prospective prediction of ophthalmopathy. For training and testing, the 95 to 100 patients in the discovery cohort were randomly divided in a 7:3 ratio. In addition, the study compared T-cell repertoires in thyroid tissue and in blood from roughly 6 Graves' hyperthyroidism patients. After sampling, hyperthyroidism patients received methimazole starting at 30 mg daily, and ophthalmopathy patients received high-dose intravenous methylprednisolone. A second multiplex PCR round built the libraries, followed by size selection and purification. Sequencing of the libraries was done on an Illumina HiSeq2000 using paired-end 100 bp reads. SOAPnuke was used to process the raw data, with reads discarded if the reads contained adapters or uncalled bases, had a mean Phred below 15, or lacked an exact constant-primer or identifier match. COPE v1.2.5 was used to merge high-quality paired reads, and clonotypes were defined as unique nucleotide sequences. MiTCR v1.1 was used to align clonotypes to the IMGT TRBV, TRBD and TRBJ reference segments. Analysis was restricted to V-J combinations with a frequency above 0.0001, which covered 99.2% of repertoires. The TCS score was defined as F50 (clonal expansion) divided by E x V (chaos), with BLOSUM62-based TCRdist calculated between CDR3 peptides within each V-J. Welch's t-statistics and random forest reduced just over 500 V-J features to 13, which were used in a naive Bayes classifier (R e1071). Sample size was not statistically predetermined, and blinding of investigators to group allocation was not performed. TCR Vbeta CDR3 sequencing of approximately 140 peripheral blood samples (more than 40 ophthalmopathy, 75 hyperthyroidism and some 17 progressor patients) is reported in the paper.

The sequences come from peripheral blood mononuclear cells (PBMCs), collected at new diagnosis, from a patient treated with antithyroid drugs. Rearrangement joined TRBV11-2 to TRBJ2-3; 8 bases in between match TRBD1. The sequence was obtained from a woman aged 40 to 50 with Graves disease. Donor details come from another sample of the same person, matched by shared clones. In nucleotide form, the sequence is TGTGCCAGCAGCAAGGACAGGGTAAAAGATACGCAGTATTTT. The translation is CASSKDRVKDTQYF.